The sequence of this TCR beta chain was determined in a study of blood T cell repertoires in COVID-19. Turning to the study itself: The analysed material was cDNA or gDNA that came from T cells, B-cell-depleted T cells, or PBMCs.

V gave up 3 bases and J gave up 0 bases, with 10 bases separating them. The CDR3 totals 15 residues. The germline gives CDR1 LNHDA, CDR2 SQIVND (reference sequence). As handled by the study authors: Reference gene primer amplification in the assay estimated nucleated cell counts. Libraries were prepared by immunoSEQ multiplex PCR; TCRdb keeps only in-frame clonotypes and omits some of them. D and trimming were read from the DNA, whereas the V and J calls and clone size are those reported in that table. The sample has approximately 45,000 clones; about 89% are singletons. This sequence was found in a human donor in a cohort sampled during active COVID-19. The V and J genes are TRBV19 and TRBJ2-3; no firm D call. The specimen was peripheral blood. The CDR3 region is CASSMSRLSTDTQYF. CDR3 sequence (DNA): TGTGCCAGTAGTATGTCCAGACTGAGCACAGATACGCAGTATTTT.